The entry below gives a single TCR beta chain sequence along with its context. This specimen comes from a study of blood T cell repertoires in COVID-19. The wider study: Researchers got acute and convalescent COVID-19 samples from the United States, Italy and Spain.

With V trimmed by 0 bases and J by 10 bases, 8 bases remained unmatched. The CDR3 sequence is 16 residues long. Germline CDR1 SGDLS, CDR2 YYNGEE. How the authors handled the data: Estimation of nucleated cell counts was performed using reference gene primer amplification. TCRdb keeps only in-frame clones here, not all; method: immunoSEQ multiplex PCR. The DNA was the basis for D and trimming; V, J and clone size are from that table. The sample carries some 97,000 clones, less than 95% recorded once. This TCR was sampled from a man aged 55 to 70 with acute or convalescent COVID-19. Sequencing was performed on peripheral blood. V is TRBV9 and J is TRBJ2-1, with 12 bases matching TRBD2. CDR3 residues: CASSVGASGGAVEQFF. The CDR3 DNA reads TGTGCCAGCAGCGTAGGGGCTAGCGGGGGGGCTGTAGAGCAGTTCTTC.